Below, 29 T cell receptor beta chains from the same sample are listed, as sequenced in a study of blood T cell repertoires in COVID-19. The protocol was immunoSEQ multiplex PCR, while the TCRdb copy is restricted to in-frame clones and leaves out a portion. The sample includes roughly 250,000 clones, 65% to 90% of them seen just once. Sequencing was done on a sample of peripheral blood. The receptor set was obtained from a woman aged 60-75 years with active or convalescent COVID-19.

This clone was seen a single time. This sequence joins TRBV5-1 and TRBJ1-1, with a tentative D call TRBD1 (6 bases). This CDR3 spans 16 amino acids. Germline V gene lookup returns CDR1 SGHRS and CDR2 YFSETQ. V was cut by 0 bases and J by 3 bases, with 15 bases left in between. Here the CDR3 reads CASSLDGTTFDTEAFF. CDR3 DNA: TGCGCCAGCAGCTTGGACGGGACAACTTTTGACACTGAAGCTTTCTTT.

The genes are TRBV6-5 and TRBJ1-5; 9 bases align to TRBD1. The CDR3 consists of 13 residues. J lost 7 bases, V lost 6 bases, and 4 bases had no gene match. The germline V gene encodes CDR1 MNHEY and CDR2 SVGAGI. CDR3 nucleotides: TGTGCCAGCAGACGGGACAGGGACCAGCCCCAGCATTTT. Its translation is CASRRDRDQPQHF.

The chain combines TRBV6-2 or TRBV6-3 with TRBJ1-1; possible D gene TRBD1, 6 bases. Germline CDR1 is MNHEY and CDR2 is SVGEGT. Trimming removed 5 bases at V and 0 bases at J, with 13 bases between. The CDR3 consists of 15 residues. This chain's CDR3 is CASSLSPGVNTEAFF. CDR3 bases: TGTGCCAGCAGTCTCTCTCCAGGGGTGAACACTGAAGCTTTCTTT.

The rearrangement uses TRBV9 and TRBJ2-3, with 9 positions matching TRBD1. CDR3 size: 16 residues. V lost 4 bases, J lost 3 bases, and 9 bases stayed unmatched. The V gene's germline CDR1 is SGDLS and CDR2 YYNGEE. CDR3 bases: TGTGCCAGCAGCCCCCGGGACAGGGAGGCGACAGATACGCAGTATTTT. It specifies CASSPRDREATDTQYF.

Here the CDR3 reads CASGLEGIIEQYF. In DNA, the CDR3 is TGTGCTAGTGGTTTGGAGGGGATCATCGAGCAGTACTTC. This chain uses TRBV12-5 with TRBJ2-7; a weak D match, TRBD1 (5 bases). The CDR3 contains 13 residues. Germline V gives CDR1 LGHNT, CDR2 FRNRAP. V gave up 1 base and J gave up 6 bases, with 10 bases separating them. The full variable domain, its missing parts supplied by reference TRBV12-5 and TRBJ2-7, is DARVTQTPRHKVTEMGQEVTMRCQPILGHNTVFWYRQTMMQGLELLAYFRNRAPLDDSGMPKDRFSAEMPDATLATLKIQPSEPRDSAVYFCASGLEGIIEQYFGPGTRLTVT.

This chain links TRBV5-5 with TRBJ2-7, with TRBD1 matching over 9 bases. In germline, CDR1 is SGHKS, CDR2 YYEKEE (reference sequence). The CDR3 length is 16 residues. With V trimmed by 0 bases and J by 3 bases, 7 bases remained unmatched. The CDR3 DNA reads as TGTGCCAGCAGCTTGGCCCCCGGGACAGGGATCTACGAGCAGTACTTC. This translates into CASSLAPGTGIYEQYF.

This chain joins TRBV6-4 and TRBJ2-2; D is uncertain. With 2 bases removed from V and 4 bases from J, the gap between germline ends came to 8 bases. The CDR3 has 14 amino acids. Per the germline V gene, CDR1 is MRHNA and CDR2 is SNTAGT. The CDR3 loop reads CASSDARGTGELFF. For the CDR3, the DNA is TGTGCCAGCAGTGACGCCCGCGGCACCGGGGAGCTGTTTTTT.

The rearrangement joins TRBV7-2 to TRBJ2-7, with a weak D call TRBD2 (5 bases). CDR1 SGHTA and CDR2 FQGNSA come from the germline V gene. Trimming left V 5 bases short and J 4 bases short, with 18 bases between. The CDR3 runs to 15 residues. CDR3 loop: CASSPWTQVGYEQYF. CDR3 DNA sequence: TGTGCCAGCAGCCCGTGGACTCAAGTGGGGTACGAGCAGTACTTC.

Regarding this clone: Distinct nucleotide sequences in the sample also encode this CDR3. J is TRBJ1-5 and V is TRBV28; TRBD1 is a possible D gene (5 bases). The V and J ends lost 6 bases and 0 bases respectively, with 12 bases between them. The CDR3 is 15 residues long. The germline CDR1 and CDR2 sequences are MDHEN and SYDVKM. CDR3 DNA sequence: TGTGCCAGCAGCCCTCGGAGGGGTAGCAATCAGCCCCAGCATTTT. Its translation is CASSPRRGSNQPQHF.

The chain is built from TRBV6-1 and TRBJ2-2; D gene unclear. CDR1 is MNHNS, CDR2 SASEGT, per germline. V lost 0 bases and J 6 bases, leaving 14 bases between the germline ends. The CDR3 is 16 amino acids. The CDR3: CASSEAWPLYAGELFF. The CDR3 DNA reads TGTGCCAGCAGTGAAGCTTGGCCCTTATATGCCGGGGAGCTGTTTTTT.

The chain is built from TRBV29-1 and TRBJ2-3, with 11 bases fitting TRBD1. Trimming cost V 7 bases and J 0 bases; bases outside gene matches: 12. This CDR3 comprises 17 residues. Looked up from germline, CDR1 is SQVTM and CDR2 is ANQGSEA. CDR3 bases: TGCAGCGGTCCCCGAGAGGACAGGGGGCCAAGCACAGATACGCAGTATTTT. Translating it yields CSGPREDRGPSTDTQYF.

This clone occurred a few times. The chain employs TRBV2 and TRBJ1-1, with 10 bases lining up with TRBD1. This CDR3 has 14 amino acids. Germline CDR1 reads SNHLY; CDR2 reads FYNNEI. With 4 bases clipped from V and 5 bases from J, the junction kept 4 bases outside the gene matches. Here the CDR3 DNA reads TGTGCCAGCAGTGTGACAGGGGGCGCGACTGAAGCTTTCTTT. It is translated as CASSVTGGATEAFF.

This chain links TRBV9 with TRBJ2-3; possible D gene TRBD1, 6 bases. Germline CDR1 is SGDLS and CDR2 is YYNGEE. The V and J ends lost 2 bases and 3 bases respectively, with 13 bases between them. CDR3 length: 15 residues. The CDR3 coding sequence is TGTGCCAGCAGCGTTGGGACATCATTTACAGATACGCAGTATTTT. Its protein product is CASSVGTSFTDTQYF.

The chain recombines TRBV11-2 with TRBJ2-2; 8 bases are shared with TRBD2. Trimming cost V 5 bases and J 0 bases; bases outside gene matches: 2. The CDR3 totals 15 residues. Germline values: CDR1 SGHAT, CDR2 FQNNGV. The CDR3 is CASSTGLANTGELFF. In DNA, the CDR3 is TGTGCCAGCAGCACGGGACTAGCGAACACCGGGGAGCTGTTTTTT.

This chain joins TRBV19 and TRBJ1-5; maybe TRBD1 (5 bases). The CDR3 covers 15 residues. CDR1 LNHDA and CDR2 SQIVND come from the germline V gene (reference sequence). Trimming cost V 6 bases and J 0 bases, with 12 bases left between them. The CDR3 DNA reads as TGTGCCAGTAGCAAAGGGGACTTTAGCAATCAGCCCCAGCATTTT. Translated, it gives CASSKGDFSNQPQHF.

The chain joins TRBV19 to TRBJ1-1, with 7 bases that match TRBD1. The CDR3 has 14 residues. Germline V CDR1 and CDR2: LNHDA, SQIVND (reference sequence). The V and J ends lost 6 bases and 1 base, in that order; junction bases with no gene match: 5. CDR3 in amino acids: CASRTGNANTEAFF. CDR3 nucleotides: TGTGCCAGTAGGACAGGGAACGCGAACACTGAAGCTTTCTTT.

This clone is a singleton in its sample. The chain recombines TRBV6-5 with TRBJ1-1; 7 bases line up with TRBD1. CDR3 length equals 16 residues. Germline lookup yields CDR1 MNHEY and CDR2 SVGAGI. Trimming removed 0 bases from V and 5 bases from J; junction bases left unmatched: 9. The CDR3 DNA sequence: TGTGCCAGCAGTTACTCTAAGGGGGCATTCGGAACTGAAGCTTTCTTT. Residues: CASSYSKGAFGTEAFF.

V gene TRBV4-3 combines with J gene TRBJ1-4; the D is unclear. The CDR3 covers 13 residues. The germline CDR1 and CDR2 sequences are LGHNA and YSLEER. V dropped 0 bases and J dropped 8 bases, with 7 bases sitting between them. The CDR3 coding sequence is TGCGCCAGCAGCCAAGATCGGAGAGAAAAACTGTTTTTT. Its translation: CASSQDRREKLFF.

This rearrangement joins TRBV28 to TRBJ1-1; D possibly corresponds to TRBD1 (6 bases). The germline V gene has CDR1 MDHEN and CDR2 SYDVKM. V lost 2 bases and J lost 5, with 9 bases in between. There are 13 residues in the CDR3. The CDR3 protein is CASSLLQGTEAFF. The CDR3 nucleotides are TGTGCCAGCAGTTTACTACAGGGAACTGAAGCTTTCTTT. Using reference TRBV28 and TRBJ1-1 for the parts outside the CDR3, the full variable domain is DVKVTQSSRYLVKRTGEKVFLECVQDMDHENMFWYRQDPGLGLRLIYFSYDVKMKEKGDIPEGYSVSREKKERFSLILESASTNQTSMYLCASSLLQGTEAFFGQGTRLTVV.

This clone came up a few times. The chain carries TRBV7-2 and TRBJ2-2; 8 positions agree with TRBD1. The CDR3 extends over 17 amino acids. Unmatched junction bases numbered 12, after V lost 5 bases and J lost 4 bases. Looked up from germline, CDR1 is SGHTA and CDR2 is FQGNSA. CDR3 loop: CASSPHPGGATTGELFF. The DNA of the CDR3 is TGTGCCAGCAGCCCTCATCCAGGGGGCGCGACCACCGGGGAGCTGTTTTTT.

The chain links TRBV9 to TRBJ1-2; 11 bases line up with TRBD1. This CDR3 region has 14 residues. The J segment lost 7 bases and the V segment lost 6 bases, leaving 8 bases of the junction unmatched. Germline-derived CDR1 and CDR2 are SGDLS and YYNGEE. The DNA of the CDR3 is TGTGCCAGCACCGCCGGACAGGGGGCGGGTGGCTACACCTTC. Amino acids: CASTAGQGAGGYTF.

The chain recombines TRBV5-4 with TRBJ2-1; D call uncertain. The V end was cut by 2 bases, the J end by 5 bases, with 2 bases between. The germline CDR1 and CDR2 sequences are SGHNT and YYREEE (reference sequence). This CDR3 comprises 11 residues. The chain's CDR3 is CASSFNNEQFF. CDR3 DNA: TGTGCCAGCAGCTTTAACAATGAGCAGTTCTTC.

This chain links TRBV15 with TRBJ2-7, with a weak D call TRBD1 (6 bases). Trimming took off 5 bases at V and 2 bases at J, with 13 bases between the two ends. The CDR3 covers 14 residues. The germline V gene has CDR1 LNHNV and CDR2 YYDKDF (reference sequence). This CDR3 is CATSETGTTYEQYF. The CDR3, as DNA: TGTGCCACCAGCGAGACAGGAACCACCTACGAGCAGTACTTC. Full variable domain (missing parts from reference TRBV15 and TRBJ2-7): DAMVIQNPRYQVTQFGKPVTLSCSQTLNHNVMYWYQQKSSQAPKLLFHYYDKDFNNEADTPDNFQSRRPNTSFCFLDIRSPGLGDTAMYLCATSETGTTYEQYFGPGTRLTVT.

This sequence joins TRBV29-1 and TRBJ1-1; 8 bases line up with TRBD1. The trim removed 5 bases at V and 5 bases at J, leaving 10 bases unmatched. CDR3 length equals 14 residues. Germline loops: CDR1 SQVTM, CDR2 ANQGSEA. DNA of the CDR3: TGCAGCGTTCAGGACAGGGCCCGCTTTACTGAAGCTTTCTTT. Amino acid sequence: CSVQDRARFTEAFF.

V is TRBV18 and J is TRBJ2-5; 8 nucleotides align to TRBD1. The J segment lost 5 bases and the V segment lost 4 bases, leaving 9 bases of the junction unmatched. This CDR3 has 15 amino acids. The germline V gene has CDR1 KGHSH and CDR2 LQKENI. The CDR3 region is CASSQQDRVRETQYF. CDR3 DNA: TGTGCCAGCTCACAACAGGACAGGGTTCGCGAGACCCAGTACTTC.

As to this clone: Other nucleotide sequences in the sample specify the same CDR3. The rearrangement uses TRBV10-3 and TRBJ2-2; the D gene is possibly TRBD1 (6 bases). Per germline, CDR1 ENHRY and CDR2 SYGVKD. Trimming pared 0 bases from V and 1 base from J, leaving 6 bases between. The CDR3 sequence is 15 residues long. Written as DNA, the CDR3 is TGTGCCATCAGTGAGTCACAGGGGAACACCGGGGAGCTGTTTTTT. Translation: CAISESQGNTGELFF.

The rearrangement joins TRBV28 to TRBJ1-4, with 7 nucleotides matching TRBD1. Trimming took 4 bases from V and 3 from J; bases not matched to a gene: 5. The CDR3 runs 15 residues. Germline loops: CDR1 MDHEN, CDR2 SYDVKM. CDR3 loop: CASSSTGAANEKLFF. In nucleotides, the CDR3 is TGTGCCAGCAGTTCTACAGGGGCGGCTAATGAAAAACTGTTTTTT.

This clone was recorded only once. CDR3 in amino acids: CASSPPARRDGYTF. The CDR3 DNA sequence: TGTGCCAGCTCACCACCAGCCAGGAGGGATGGCTACACCTTC. J is TRBJ1-2 and V is TRBV18; D remains ambiguous. Germline V gene sequence: CDR1 KGHSH, CDR2 LQKENI. Trimming removed 0 bases at V and 6 bases at J, with 11 bases between. The CDR3 is made up of 14 amino acids.

The chain uses TRBV7-3 and TRBJ2-3, with a weak D call TRBD2 (7 bases). V was cut by 5 bases and J by 1 base, with 16 bases left in between. CDR1 is SGHTA and CDR2 is FQGTGA in the germline V gene. CDR3 length equals 16 residues. The DNA for the CDR3 is TGTGCCAGCAGCCTCGAGGGGCGGGGGCGCACAGATACGCAGTATTTT. Translating it yields CASSLEGRGRTDTQYF. Variable domain in full (rest from reference TRBV7-3 and TRBJ2-3): GAGVSQTPSNKVTEKGKYVELRCDPISGHTALYWYRQSLGQGPEFLIYFQGTGAADDSGLPNDRFFAVRPEGSVSTLKIQRTERGDSAVYLCASSLEGRGRTDTQYFGPGTRLTVL.